These T cell receptor beta chains were read from a single sample in a study of blood T cells in healthy people across ages. From the 5' RACE reads, TCRdb called clonotypes with MiXCR, one entry per CDR3 protein. The sample holds 650,000 to 1,000,000 distinct CDR3 sequences, roughly 40% seen once. The sequenced sample was blood. Receptor source: a man younger than 30 in good health. Each CDR3 is given with its conserved first and last residue. D genes are given only for firm matches. For some rows the clone size is stated as once, few or many, or as a class when expanded; others skip it.

TRBV27	TRBD1	.	TRBJ2-5	CASGSGQAIYGQYF	TGTGCCAGCGGCTCGGGACAGGCAATCTACGGGCAGTACTTC
TRBV2	.	.	TRBJ1-1	CASSDSGWGFSEAFF	TGTGCCAGCAGTGATTCGGGGTGGGGGTTTAGTGAAGCTTTCTTT
TRBV11-2	TRBD2	few	TRBJ2-5	CASSKKGLAVQETQYF	TGTGCCAGCAGCAAGAAGGGACTAGCGGTCCAAGAGACCCAGTACTTC
TRBV7-3	.	.	TRBJ2-7	CASSLDSLSYGQYF	TGTGCCAGCAGCTTAGACAGTCTCTCCTACGGGCAGTACTTC
TRBV7-2	TRBD1	.	TRBJ2-5	CASSLNRGEKNEQYF	TGTGCCAGCAGCCTCAACAGGGGCGAAAAGAATGAGCAGTACTTC
TRBV7-9	.	.	TRBJ2-7	CASSPPGNPYEQYF	TGTGCCAGCAGCCCCCCAGGGAACCCCTACGAGCAGTACTTC
TRBV6-5	.	many	TRBJ2-7	CASSRKRTGEQYF	TGTGCCAGCAGTCGGAAGAGAACGGGCGAGCAGTACTTC
TRBV12-3/TRBV12-4	TRBD2	many	TRBJ2-7	CASSPGLAGYEQYF	TGTGCCAGCAGTCCAGGACTAGCGGGCTACGAGCAGTACTTC
TRBV12-3/TRBV12-4	.	many	TRBJ2-6	CASSLGPGANVLTF	TGTGCCAGCAGTTTAGGCCCTGGGGCCAACGTCCTGACTTTC
TRBV4-2	TRBD1	.	TRBJ2-2	CASSHKDRVPGELFF	TGTGCCAGCAGCCATAAAGACAGGGTTCCCGGGGAGCTGTTTTTT
TRBV20-1	.	.	TRBJ2-4	CSAGWGGGAQYF	TGCAGTGCTGGATGGGGAGGGGGGGCCCAGTACTTC
TRBV5-6	.	few	TRBJ1-5	CASSLTGGGKQPQHF	TGTGCCAGCAGCTTAACCGGCGGCGGGAAACAGCCCCAGCATTTT
TRBV27	.	few	TRBJ1-4	CASRLNPGANNEKLFF	TGTGCCAGCAGATTAAACCCGGGAGCCAATAATGAAAAACTGTTTTTT
TRBV9	.	few	TRBJ2-5	CASSSRSPGWSYNEQYF	TGTGCCAGCAGTTCCAGGAGCCCGGGTTGGTCCTACAATGAGCAGTACTTC
TRBV7-2	.	.	TRBJ2-5	CASASQYGGQETQYF	TGTGCCAGCGCATCTCAGTACGGGGGCCAAGAGACCCAGTACTTC
TRBV4-2	.	.	TRBJ1-1	CASSQGQYTEAFF	TGTGCCAGCAGCCAAGGGCAGTACACTGAAGCTTTCTTT
TRBV7-6	.	many	TRBJ1-2	CASSLFQDPNYGYTF	TGTGCCAGCAGCTTATTCCAGGACCCTAACTATGGCTACACCTTC
TRBV6-2/TRBV6-3	.	few	TRBJ2-3	CASSYRTDTQYF	TGTGCCAGCAGTTACCGTACAGATACGCAGTATTTT
TRBV7-2	.	many	TRBJ1-2	CASSFRTSVPNYGYTF	TGTGCCAGCAGCTTCCGGACAAGTGTTCCCAACTATGGCTACACCTTC
TRBV29-1	.	many	TRBJ2-1	CSVGGQAIAYNEQFF	TGCAGCGTGGGGGGACAAGCTATAGCCTACAATGAGCAGTTCTTC
TRBV7-2	.	.	TRBJ2-5	CASSRGAPQETQYF	TGTGCCAGCAGCCGTGGGGCCCCGCAAGAGACCCAGTACTTC